Each of the 6 T cell receptor beta chains below was sequenced from the same sample in a study of blood T cell repertoires in COVID-19. Produced via immunoSEQ multiplex PCR; TCRdb's table is partial and in-frame only. The sample lists some 99,000 clones, 70% to 85% occurring once. Sequenced: peripheral blood. The source of these receptors is a woman of 80 years or more with active or convalescent COVID-19.

The chain is built from TRBV30 and TRBJ1-5, with D possibly being TRBD1 (5 bases). Trimming left V 5 bases short and J 6 bases short, with 8 bases between. The V gene's germline CDR1 is GTSNPN and CDR2 SVGIG (reference sequence). The CDR3 contains 11 residues. CDR3 coding DNA: TGTGCCTGGGGGGCGGGTCAGCCCCAGCATTTT. Protein: CAWGAGQPQHF.

The chain joins TRBV5-8 to TRBJ2-4, with a tentative D call TRBD1 (6 bases). Germline CDR1 and CDR2: SGHTS and YDEGEE. The CDR3 consists of 13 residues. V shed 0 bases and J shed 5 bases, with 6 bases lying between them. DNA of the CDR3: TGTGCCAGCAGCTTGGGGACAGAAAACATTCAGTACTTC. It specifies CASSLGTENIQYF.

The chain has TRBV10-3 and TRBJ2-7; D may be TRBD1 (5 bases). Per germline, CDR1 ENHRY and CDR2 SYGVKD. CDR3 size: 14 residues. The V end was cut by 3 bases, the J end by 2 bases, with 11 bases between. CDR3 nucleotides: TGTGCCATCAGTGAATTCTTGGACACCTACGAGCAGTACTTC. This sequence encodes CAISEFLDTYEQYF.

The CDR3 DNA sequence: TGTGCCTGGGGGATGCCGGGATTTAACACCGGGGAGCTGTTTTTT. As protein: CAWGMPGFNTGELFF. This chain connects TRBV30 to TRBJ2-2, with a tentative D call TRBD2 (5 bases). This CDR3 spans 15 amino acids. CDR1 is GTSNPN and CDR2 is SVGIG in the germline V gene (reference sequence). Deletions cut 5 bases from V and 2 bases from J, with 15 bases between.

This clone was recorded a few times. The chain joins TRBV14 to TRBJ2-7, with 7 bases aligning to TRBD1. Germline CDR1 and CDR2: SGHDN and FVKESK. Trimming cost V 3 bases and J 3 bases; bases outside gene matches: 8. This CDR3 comprises 15 residues. The CDR3 coding sequence is TGTGCCAGCAGCCACCTAGGACAGGCGGTCTACGAGCAGTACTTC. This gives the protein CASSHLGQAVYEQYF.

The chain joins TRBV18 to TRBJ2-6; no reliable D call. The V end was cut by 1 base, the J end by 2 bases, with 9 bases between. This CDR3 region has 16 residues. Germline CDR1 and CDR2: KGHSH and LQKENI. CDR3 in DNA: TGTGCCAGCTCACCACGATTTCAGGCTGGGGCCAACGTCCTGACTTTC. Translating it yields CASSPRFQAGANVLTF.